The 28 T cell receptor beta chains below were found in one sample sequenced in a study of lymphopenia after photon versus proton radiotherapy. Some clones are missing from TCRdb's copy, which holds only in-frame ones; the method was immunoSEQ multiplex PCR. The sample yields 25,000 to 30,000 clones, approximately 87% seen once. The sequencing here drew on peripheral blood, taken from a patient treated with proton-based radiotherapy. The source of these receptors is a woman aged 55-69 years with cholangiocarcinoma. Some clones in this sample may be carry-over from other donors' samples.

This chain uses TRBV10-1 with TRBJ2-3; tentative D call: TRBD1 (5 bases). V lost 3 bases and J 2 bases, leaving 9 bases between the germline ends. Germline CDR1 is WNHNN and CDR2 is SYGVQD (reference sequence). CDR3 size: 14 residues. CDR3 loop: CASSDREPTDTQYF. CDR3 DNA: TGCGCCAGCAGTGACAGGGAACCCACAGATACGCAGTATTTT.

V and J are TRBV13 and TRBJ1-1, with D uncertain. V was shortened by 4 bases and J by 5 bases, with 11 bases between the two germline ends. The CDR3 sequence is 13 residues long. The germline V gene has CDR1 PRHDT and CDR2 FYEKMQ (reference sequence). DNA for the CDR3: TGTGCCAGCAGCTCCCCCCCGGCAACTGAAGCTTTCTTT. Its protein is CASSSPPATEAFF. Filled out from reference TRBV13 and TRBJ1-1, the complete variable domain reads AAGVIQSPRHLIKEKRETATLKCYPIPRHDTVYWYQQGPGQDPQFLISFYEKMQSDKGSIPDRFSAQQFSDYHSELNMSSLELGDSALYFCASSSPPATEAFFGQGTRLTVV.

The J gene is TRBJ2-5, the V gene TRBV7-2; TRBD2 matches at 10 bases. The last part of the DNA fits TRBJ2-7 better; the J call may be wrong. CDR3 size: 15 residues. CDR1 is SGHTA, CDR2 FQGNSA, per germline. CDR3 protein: CASSLTSGYSYEQYF. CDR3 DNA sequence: TGTGCCAGCAGCTTGACTAGCGGGTACTCCTACGAGCAGTACTTC.

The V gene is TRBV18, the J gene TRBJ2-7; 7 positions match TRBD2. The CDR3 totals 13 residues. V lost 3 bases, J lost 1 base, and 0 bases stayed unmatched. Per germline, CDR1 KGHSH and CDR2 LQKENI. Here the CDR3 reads CASSPGLSYEQYF. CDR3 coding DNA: TGTGCCAGCTCACCGGGACTATCCTACGAGCAGTACTTC.

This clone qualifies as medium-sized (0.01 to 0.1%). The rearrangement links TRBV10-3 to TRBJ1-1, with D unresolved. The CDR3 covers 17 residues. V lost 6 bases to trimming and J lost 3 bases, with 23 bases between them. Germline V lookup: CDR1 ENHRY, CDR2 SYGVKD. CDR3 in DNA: TGTGCCATCAGCAACGGACTCCTTGAATCATTAGACACTGAAGCTTTCTTT. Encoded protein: CAISNGLLESLDTEAFF.

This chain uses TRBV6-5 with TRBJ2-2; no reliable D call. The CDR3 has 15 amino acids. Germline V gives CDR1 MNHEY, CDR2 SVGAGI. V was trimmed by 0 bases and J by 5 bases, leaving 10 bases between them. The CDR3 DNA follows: TGTGCCAGCAGTTACTCGCTAGGGTGGACCGGGGAGCTGTTTTTT. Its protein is CASSYSLGWTGELFF.

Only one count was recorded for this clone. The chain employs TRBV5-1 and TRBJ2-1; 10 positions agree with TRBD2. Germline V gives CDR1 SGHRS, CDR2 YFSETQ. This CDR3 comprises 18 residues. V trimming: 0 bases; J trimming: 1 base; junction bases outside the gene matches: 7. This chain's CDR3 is CASSLDPSGSLSYNEQFF. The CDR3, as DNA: TGCGCCAGCAGCTTGGACCCTAGCGGGAGTCTGTCCTACAATGAGCAGTTCTTC.

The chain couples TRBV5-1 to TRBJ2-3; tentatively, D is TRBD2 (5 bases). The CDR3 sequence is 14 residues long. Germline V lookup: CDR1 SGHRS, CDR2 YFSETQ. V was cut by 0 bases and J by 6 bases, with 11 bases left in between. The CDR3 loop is CASSLEDPGDTQYF. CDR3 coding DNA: TGCGCCAGCAGCTTGGAAGATCCGGGGGATACGCAGTATTTT.

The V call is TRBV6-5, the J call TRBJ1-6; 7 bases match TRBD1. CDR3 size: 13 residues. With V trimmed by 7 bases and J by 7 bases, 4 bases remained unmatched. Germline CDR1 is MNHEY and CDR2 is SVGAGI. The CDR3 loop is CASTRDSNSPLHF. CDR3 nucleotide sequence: TGTGCCAGCACCCGGGACAGCAATTCACCCCTCCACTTT.

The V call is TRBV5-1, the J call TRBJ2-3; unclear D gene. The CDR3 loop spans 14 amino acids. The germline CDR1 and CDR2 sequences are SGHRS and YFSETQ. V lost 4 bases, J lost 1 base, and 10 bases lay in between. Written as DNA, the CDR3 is TGCGCCAGCAGCCTGATGGACGGCACAGATACGCAGTATTTT. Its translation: CASSLMDGTDTQYF.

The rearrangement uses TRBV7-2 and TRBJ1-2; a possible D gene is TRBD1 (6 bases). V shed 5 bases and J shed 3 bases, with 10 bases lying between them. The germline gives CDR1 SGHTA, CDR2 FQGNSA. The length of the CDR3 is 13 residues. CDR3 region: CASSRTVDYGYTF. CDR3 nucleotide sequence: TGTGCCAGCAGCAGGACAGTCGACTATGGCTACACCTTC.

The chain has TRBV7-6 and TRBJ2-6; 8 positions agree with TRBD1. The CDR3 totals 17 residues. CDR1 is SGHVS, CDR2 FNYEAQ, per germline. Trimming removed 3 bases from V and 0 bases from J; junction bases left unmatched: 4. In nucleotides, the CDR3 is TGTGCCAGCAGCTTTTCGGACAGGGTCTCTGGGGCCAACGTCCTGACTTTC. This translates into CASSFSDRVSGANVLTF.

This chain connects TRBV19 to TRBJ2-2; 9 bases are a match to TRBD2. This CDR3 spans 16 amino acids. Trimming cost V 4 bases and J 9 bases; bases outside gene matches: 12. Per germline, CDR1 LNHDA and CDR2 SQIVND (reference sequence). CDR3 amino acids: CASSSAASGAPRELFF. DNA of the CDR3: TGTGCCAGTAGTAGCGCCGCTAGCGGGGCTCCGCGGGAGCTGTTTTTT. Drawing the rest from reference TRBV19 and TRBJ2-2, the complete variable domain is DGGITQSPKYLFRKEGQNVTLSCEQNLNHDAMYWYRQDPGQGLRLIYYSQIVNDFQKGDIAEGYSVSREKKESFPLTVTSAQKNPTAFYLCASSSAASGAPRELFFGEGSRLTVL.

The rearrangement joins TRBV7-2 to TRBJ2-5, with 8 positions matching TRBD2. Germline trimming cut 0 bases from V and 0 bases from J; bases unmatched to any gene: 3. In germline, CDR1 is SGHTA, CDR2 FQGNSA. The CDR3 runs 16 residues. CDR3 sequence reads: CASSLAASGHQETQYF. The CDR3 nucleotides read TGTGCCAGCAGCTTAGCGGCTAGCGGGCACCAAGAGACCCAGTACTTC.

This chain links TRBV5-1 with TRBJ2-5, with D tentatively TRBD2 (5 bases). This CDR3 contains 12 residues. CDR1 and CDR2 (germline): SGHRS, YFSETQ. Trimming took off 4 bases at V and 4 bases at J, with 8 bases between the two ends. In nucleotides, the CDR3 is TGCGCCAGCAGCAAACTAGGAGAGACCCAGTACTTC. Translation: CASSKLGETQYF.

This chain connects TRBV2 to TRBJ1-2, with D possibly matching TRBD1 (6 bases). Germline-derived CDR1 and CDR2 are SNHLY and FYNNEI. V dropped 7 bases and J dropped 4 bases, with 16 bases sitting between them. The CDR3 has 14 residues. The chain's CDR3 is CASNQGRFGYGYTF. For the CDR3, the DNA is TGTGCCAGCAACCAGGGGCGGTTTGGCTATGGCTACACCTTC.

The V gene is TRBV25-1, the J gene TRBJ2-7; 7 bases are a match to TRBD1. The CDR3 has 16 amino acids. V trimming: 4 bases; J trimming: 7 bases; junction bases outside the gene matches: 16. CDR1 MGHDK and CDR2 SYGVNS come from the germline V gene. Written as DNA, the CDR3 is TGTGCCAGCAGTGCAGTAGGACAGGCCCCATCTGGGGAGCAGTACTTC. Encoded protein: CASSAVGQAPSGEQYF.

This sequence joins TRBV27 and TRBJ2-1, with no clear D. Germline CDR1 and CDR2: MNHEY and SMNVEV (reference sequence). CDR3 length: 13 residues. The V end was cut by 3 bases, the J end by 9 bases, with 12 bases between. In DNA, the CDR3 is TGTGCCAGCAGTTTTTGGGTAGAGACTGAGCAGTTCTTC. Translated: CASSFWVETEQFF.

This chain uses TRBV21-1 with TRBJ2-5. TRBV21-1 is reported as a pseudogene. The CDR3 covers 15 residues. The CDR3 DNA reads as TGTGCCAGCAGCAAACCCGACCAAGACCAAGAGACCCAGTACTTC. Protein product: CASSKPDQDQETQYF.

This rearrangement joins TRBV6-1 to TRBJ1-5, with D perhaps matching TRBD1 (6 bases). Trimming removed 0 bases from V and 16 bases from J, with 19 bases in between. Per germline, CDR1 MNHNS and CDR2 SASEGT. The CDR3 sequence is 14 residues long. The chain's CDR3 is CASSEARGAGPGHF. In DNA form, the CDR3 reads TGTGCCAGCAGTGAAGCGCGGGGGGCAGGGCCAGGCCATTTT.

CDR3 DNA sequence: TGTGCCAGCAGAGGGGACAGCCTCACCGGGGAGCTGTTTTTT. This codes for CASRGDSLTGELFF. This chain uses TRBV2 with TRBJ2-2; the match to TRBD1 covers 7 bases. Germline V CDR1 and CDR2: SNHLY, FYNNEI. V shed 6 bases, J shed 4 bases, and the junction held 5 bases outside the gene matches. The CDR3 is made up of 14 amino acids.

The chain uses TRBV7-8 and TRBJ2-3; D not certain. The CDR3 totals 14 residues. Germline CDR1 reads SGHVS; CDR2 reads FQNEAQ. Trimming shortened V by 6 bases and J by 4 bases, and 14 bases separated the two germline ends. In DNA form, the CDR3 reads TGTGCCAGCAGGCCGGCTCGGGTGGCAGATACGCAGTATTTT. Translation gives CASRPARVADTQYF.

CDR3 protein: CASSYGTGDTLYYSPLHF. The CDR3 coding sequence is TGCGCCAGCAGCTACGGGACAGGTGACACCCTATACTATTCACCCCTCCACTTT. V is TRBV5-1 and J is TRBJ1-6; 8 bases are shared with TRBD1. V was clipped by 3 bases and J by 8 bases; unmatched bases: 16. From germline, CDR1 is SGHRS and CDR2 YFSETQ. The CDR3 spans 18 residues.

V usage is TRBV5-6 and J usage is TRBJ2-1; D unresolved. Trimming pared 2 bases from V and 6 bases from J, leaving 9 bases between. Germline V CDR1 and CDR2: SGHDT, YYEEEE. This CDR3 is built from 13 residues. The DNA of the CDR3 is TGTGCCAGCAGCTTTCCCCCTTCCAATGAGCAGTTCTTC. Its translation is CASSFPPSNEQFF.

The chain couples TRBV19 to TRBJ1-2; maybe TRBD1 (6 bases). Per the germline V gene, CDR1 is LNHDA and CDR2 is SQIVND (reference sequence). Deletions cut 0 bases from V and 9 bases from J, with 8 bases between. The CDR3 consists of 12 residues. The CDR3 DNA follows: TGTGCCAGTAGTATAGATCGGGGGCGCTACACCTTC. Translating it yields CASSIDRGRYTF.

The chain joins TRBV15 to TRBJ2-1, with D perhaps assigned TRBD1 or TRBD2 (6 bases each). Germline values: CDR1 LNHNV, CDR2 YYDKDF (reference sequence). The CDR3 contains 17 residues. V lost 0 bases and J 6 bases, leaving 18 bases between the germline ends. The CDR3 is CATSRDKTWGAINEQFF. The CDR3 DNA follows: TGTGCCACCAGCAGAGATAAAACCTGGGGGGCCATCAATGAGCAGTTCTTC.

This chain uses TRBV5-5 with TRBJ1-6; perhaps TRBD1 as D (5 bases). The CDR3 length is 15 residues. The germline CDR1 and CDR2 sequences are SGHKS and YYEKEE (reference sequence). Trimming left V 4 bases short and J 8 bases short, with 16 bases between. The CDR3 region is CASSPAGTLDSPLHF. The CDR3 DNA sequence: TGTGCCAGCAGCCCGGCCGGGACCTTAGATTCACCCCTCCACTTT. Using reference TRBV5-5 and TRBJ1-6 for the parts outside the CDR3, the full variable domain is DAGVTQSPTHLIKTRGQQVTLRCSPISGHKSVSWYQQVLGQGPQFIFQYYEKEERGRGNFPDRFSARQFPNYSSELNVNALLLGDSALYLCASSPAGTLDSPLHFGNGTRLTVT.

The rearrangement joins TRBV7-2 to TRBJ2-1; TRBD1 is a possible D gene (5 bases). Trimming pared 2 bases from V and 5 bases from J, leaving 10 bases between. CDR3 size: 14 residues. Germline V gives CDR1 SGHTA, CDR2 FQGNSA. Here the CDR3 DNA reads TGTGCCAGCAGCTTATTTGACAGTAACAATGAGCAGTTCTTC. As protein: CASSLFDSNNEQFF. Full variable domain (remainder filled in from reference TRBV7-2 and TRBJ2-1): GAGVSQSPSNKVTEKGKDVELRCDPISGHTALYWYRQSLGQGLEFLIYFQGNSAPDKSGLPSDRFSAERTGGSVSTLTIQRTQQEDSAVYLCASSLFDSNNEQFFGPGTRLTVL.